Shown below are 9 T cell receptor beta chains from a single sample sequenced in a study of human T cells and chemical hapten exposure. Via MiXCR, TCRdb re-called the RACE reads, giving one row per CDR3 protein. Among more than 110,000 distinct CDR3 sequences listed, over 9.5% were seen once. Time point defined: patch test 2, 6 weeks after DPC sensitization. Treatment meaning: therapeutic diphenylcyclopropenone sensitization with weekly scalp DPC. The sample here was whole blood, taken in connection with sensitization to the hapten diphenylcyclopropenone (DPC). Receptor source: a woman aged 50 to 65 with alopecia areata. Some clones in this sample may be carry-over from other donors' samples.

This clonotype came up a few times. This chain uses TRBV12-3 or TRBV12-4 with TRBJ2-2; TRBD1 matches at 7 bases. The CDR3 has 14 amino acids. With 6 bases clipped from V and 3 bases from J, the junction kept 4 bases outside the gene matches. Written as DNA, the CDR3 is TGTGCCAGCAGCCCGACAGGGTACACCGGGGAGCTGTTTTTT. It is translated as CASSPTGYTGELFF.

Only a few counts were recorded for this clonotype. V is TRBV29-1 and J is TRBJ2-4, with D possibly matching TRBD1 (6 bases). This CDR3 spans 15 amino acids. Germline CDR1 reads SQVTM; CDR2 reads ANQGSEA. V was trimmed by 7 bases and J by 3 bases, leaving 19 bases between them. CDR3 sequence (DNA): TGCAGCGCCCAGGACAGAACGAGGGGCAAAAACATTCAGTACTTC. It encodes CSAQDRTRGKNIQYF.

The V and J genes are TRBV5-1 and TRBJ1-6; D perhaps matches TRBD1 (5 bases). The CDR3 is 15 amino acids. With 4 bases removed from V and 9 bases from J, the gap between germline ends came to 17 bases. CDR1 and CDR2 from the germline V gene are SGHRS and YFSETQ. The CDR3 is CASSQGLQRGSPLHF. In nucleotides, the CDR3 is TGCGCCAGCAGCCAGGGACTCCAAAGGGGTTCACCCCTCCACTTT.

Only a few counts were recorded for this clonotype. V is TRBV14 and J is TRBJ2-5, with D perhaps matching TRBD1 (6 bases). Trimming took 1 base from V and 9 from J, leaving 18 bases between them. CDR1 and CDR2 from the germline V gene are SGHDN and FVKESK. The CDR3 sequence is 15 residues long. This chain's CDR3 is CASSQVSGAPGAQYF. The CDR3 bases are TGTGCCAGCAGCCAAGTATCCGGGGCCCCAGGGGCCCAGTACTTC.

The chain employs TRBV7-3 and TRBJ2-7; D remains unclear. This CDR3 has 15 residues. Trimming removed 5 bases at V and 0 bases at J, with 14 bases between. Germline lookup yields CDR1 SGHTA and CDR2 FQGTGA. CDR3 sequence reads: CASSPTRGTSYEQYF. DNA of the CDR3: TGTGCCAGCAGCCCAACGCGCGGCACCTCCTACGAGCAGTACTTC.

This clonotype has a count of ten or more. The V call is TRBV7-3, the J call TRBJ2-1; possibly TRBD1 or TRBD2 for D (5 bases each). V lost 2 bases to trimming and J lost 7 bases, with 9 bases between them. The CDR3 loop spans 13 amino acids. Germline V gene sequence: CDR1 SGHTA, CDR2 FQGTGA. In DNA form, the CDR3 reads TGTGCCAGCAGCTTAGGGGGTGAGAATGAGCAGTTCTTC. Translated, it gives CASSLGGENEQFF.

The chain carries TRBV5-1 and TRBJ2-1, with 15 bases lining up with TRBD2. V gave up 4 bases and J gave up 4 bases; unmatched junction bases: 6. CDR1 and CDR2 (germline): SGHRS, YFSETQ. This CDR3 is built from 17 residues. CDR3 amino acids: CASSPGLAGGAYNEQFF. CDR3 nucleotide sequence: TGCGCCAGCAGCCCGGGACTAGCGGGAGGCGCATACAATGAGCAGTTCTTC. Using reference TRBV5-1 and TRBJ2-1 for the parts outside the CDR3, the full variable domain is KAGVTQTPRYLIKTRGQQVTLSCSPISGHRSVSWYQQTPGQGLQFLFEYFSETQRNKGNFPGRFSGRQFSNSRSEMNVSTLELGDSALYLCASSPGLAGGAYNEQFFGPGTRLTVL.

This clonotype was observed many times. The chain uses TRBV27 and TRBJ2-1, with TRBD2 matching 10 bases. Looked up from germline, CDR1 is MNHEY and CDR2 is SMNVEV (reference sequence). The CDR3 is made up of 17 amino acids. After removal of 0 bases from V and 3 bases from J, the junction contained 5 bases not matched to a gene. The CDR3 reads CASSLSETSGFYNEQFF. In DNA form, the CDR3 reads TGTGCCAGCAGTTTATCGGAGACTAGCGGGTTCTACAATGAGCAGTTCTTC.

This clonotype was counted between two and nine times. The chain joins TRBV7-2 to TRBJ1-1; 7 bases align to TRBD1. There are 15 residues in the CDR3. J gave up 5 bases and V 5 bases, and 11 bases lay outside the gene matches. The V gene's germline CDR1 is SGHTA and CDR2 FQGNSA. The CDR3 nucleotides are TGTGCCAGCAGCCCTCGACAGGGAAGGGGGACTGAAGCTTTCTTT. Protein: CASSPRQGRGTEAFF.